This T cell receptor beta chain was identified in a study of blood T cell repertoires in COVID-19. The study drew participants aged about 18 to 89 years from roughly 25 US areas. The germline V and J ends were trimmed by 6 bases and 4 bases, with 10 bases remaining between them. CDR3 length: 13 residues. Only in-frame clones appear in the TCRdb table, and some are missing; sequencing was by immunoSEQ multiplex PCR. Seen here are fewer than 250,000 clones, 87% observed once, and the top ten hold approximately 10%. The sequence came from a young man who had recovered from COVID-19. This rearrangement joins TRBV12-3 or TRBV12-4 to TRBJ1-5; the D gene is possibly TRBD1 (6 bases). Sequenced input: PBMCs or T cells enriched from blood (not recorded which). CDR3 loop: CASSRTVNQPQHF. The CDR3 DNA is TGTGCCAGCAGCCGGACAGTGAATCAGCCCCAGCATTTT.